One and the same sample provided the 11 T cell receptor beta chains below, sequenced in a study of Graves' ophthalmopathy and Graves' hyperthyroidism. Beta-chain TCR CDR3 regions were amplified from RNA transcripts. An initial RT-PCR round employing HTBI primers preceded a second-round multiplex PCR. TCRdb re-called the multiplex PCR reads through MiXCR, storing one row per CDR3 protein. The repertoire holds roughly 500,000 distinct CDR3 sequences, with approximately 14% as singletons. The sequencing sample was made of blood. The receptors come from a woman under 40 with Graves' ophthalmopathy.

This clonotype was counted at least ten times. The V call is TRBV10-3, the J call TRBJ1-2, with unresolved D. Between the trimmed V and J ends, which lost 3 bases and 4 bases, there was a span of 12 bases. CDR3 length: 14 residues. The germline V gene encodes CDR1 ENHRY and CDR2 SYGVKD. The CDR3 is CAISESRIGYGYTF. In DNA form, the CDR3 reads TGTGCCATCAGTGAATCCAGAATCGGCTATGGCTACACCTTC.

This clonotype was detected many times. The V call is TRBV19, the J call TRBJ2-2, with a weak D call TRBD1 (6 bases). The CDR3 consists of 14 residues. The germline V and J ends were trimmed by 8 bases and 0 bases, with 10 bases remaining between them. CDR1 LNHDA and CDR2 SQIVND come from the germline V gene (reference sequence). CDR3 bases: TGTGCCAGTCGACAGGACCCGAACACCGGGGAGCTGTTTTTT. Translating gives CASRQDPNTGELFF.

This clonotype was found many times. The V gene is TRBV6-1, the J gene TRBJ1-3, with D unresolved. The CDR3 extends over 14 amino acids. Trimming removed 7 bases at V and 0 bases at J, with 10 bases between. CDR1 MNHNS and CDR2 SASEGT come from the germline V gene. The DNA of the CDR3 is TGTGCCAGCACTCGCGCTTTCTCTGGAAACACCATATATTTT. Translating it yields CASTRAFSGNTIYF.

This clonotype was seen only a few times. J is TRBJ2-5 and V is TRBV4-1, with TRBD2 identical over 10 bases. CDR1 is MGHRA, CDR2 YSYEKL, per germline. V lost 4 bases and J lost 5; bases outside the gene matches: 7. The CDR3 length is 15 residues. CDR3 nucleotide sequence: TGCGCCAGCAGCCTTAGCGGGGGGCGGATCGAGACCCAGTACTTC. Residues: CASSLSGGRIETQYF.

This clonotype was seen a single time. The chain links TRBV6-1 to TRBJ2-7, with D uncertain. This CDR3 comprises 14 residues. The germline V and J ends were trimmed by 6 bases and 1 base, with 13 bases remaining between them. Germline V gene sequence: CDR1 MNHNS, CDR2 SASEGT. CDR3 bases: TGTGCCAGCAGACCCCTCTCGCTATCCTACGAGCAGTACTTC. Translation: CASRPLSLSYEQYF.

This clonotype was recorded at least ten times. This sequence joins TRBV12-3 or TRBV12-4 and TRBJ2-5, with D possibly being TRBD2 (5 bases). The V and J ends lost 6 bases and 8 bases respectively, with 13 bases between them. The CDR3 consists of 12 residues. Here the CDR3 DNA reads TGTGCCAGCAGCCGAGCTAGCCCCACCCAGTACTTC. It codes for CASSRASPTQYF.

This clonotype was recorded many times. The chain uses TRBV28 and TRBJ1-5, with D unresolved. V was shortened by 3 bases and J by 0 bases, with 9 bases between the two germline ends. In germline, CDR1 is MDHEN, CDR2 SYDVKM. CDR3 length equals 15 residues. Written as DNA, the CDR3 is TGTGCCAGCAGTTTGGTTCAGCCTAGCAATCAGCCCCAGCATTTT. Protein product: CASSLVQPSNQPQHF. The complete variable domain, with remaining parts taken from reference TRBV28 and TRBJ1-5, reads DVKVTQSSRYLVKRTGEKVFLECVQDMDHENMFWYRQDPGLGLRLIYFSYDVKMKEKGDIPEGYSVSREKKERFSLILESASTNQTSMYLCASSLVQPSNQPQHFGDGTRLSIL.

The sample holds many counts of this clonotype. The rearrangement uses TRBV19 and TRBJ1-1; D unresolved. CDR1 is LNHDA and CDR2 is SQIVND in the germline V gene (reference sequence). The CDR3 runs to 11 residues. Deletions cut 8 bases from V and 8 bases from J, with 12 bases between. CDR3 loop: CASRSRREAFF. In DNA form, the CDR3 reads TGTGCCAGTCGGAGTCGTAGAGAAGCTTTCTTT.

This chain connects TRBV28 to TRBJ1-1, with D possibly being TRBD1 (5 bases). Germline lookup yields CDR1 MDHEN and CDR2 SYDVKM. V was trimmed by 2 bases and J by 9 bases, leaving 10 bases between them. The CDR3 contains 12 residues. The CDR3 is CASSLTGEKAFF. The CDR3, as DNA: TGTGCCAGCAGTTTAACGGGGGAGAAAGCTTTCTTT.

This clonotype was counted ten times or more. The CDR3 nucleotides read TGTGCCAGCAGCGTATTGGGGACAGGGTTTTCTAGCGAGCAGTACTTC. Translation: CASSVLGTGFSSEQYF. The chain joins TRBV11-1 to TRBJ2-7, with 9 bases identical to TRBD1. CDR1 and CDR2 from the germline V gene are SGHAT and FQDESV (reference sequence). The CDR3 is 16 residues long. V trimming: 5 bases; J trimming: 6 bases; junction bases outside the gene matches: 14.

This clonotype was observed at least ten times. The chain employs TRBV5-1 and TRBJ1-1; tentatively, D is TRBD1 (6 bases). Germline V CDR1 and CDR2: SGHRS, YFSETQ. V was shortened by 0 bases and J by 7 bases, with 16 bases between the two germline ends. The CDR3 has 15 amino acids. CDR3 sequence (DNA): TGCGCCAGCAGCTTGGTGGGGGCTTATAAGATTGAAGCTTTCTTT. Encoded protein: CASSLVGAYKIEAFF. Looking up the rest from reference TRBV5-1 and TRBJ1-1 gives the full variable domain: KAGVTQTPRYLIKTRGQQVTLSCSPISGHRSVSWYQQTPGQGLQFLFEYFSETQRNKGNFPGRFSGRQFSNSRSEMNVSTLELGDSALYLCASSLVGAYKIEAFFGQGTRLTVV.